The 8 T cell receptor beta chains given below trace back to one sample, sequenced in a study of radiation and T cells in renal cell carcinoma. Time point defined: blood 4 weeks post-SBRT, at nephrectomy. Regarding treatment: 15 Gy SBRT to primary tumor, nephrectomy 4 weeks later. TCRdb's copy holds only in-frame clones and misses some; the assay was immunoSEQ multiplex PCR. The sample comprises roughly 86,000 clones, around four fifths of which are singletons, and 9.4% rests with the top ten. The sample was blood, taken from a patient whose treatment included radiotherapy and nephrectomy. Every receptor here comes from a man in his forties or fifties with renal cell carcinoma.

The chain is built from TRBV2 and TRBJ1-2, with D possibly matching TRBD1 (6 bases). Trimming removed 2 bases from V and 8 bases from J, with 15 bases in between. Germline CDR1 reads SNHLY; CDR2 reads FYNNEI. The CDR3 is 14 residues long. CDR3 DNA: TGTGCCAGCAGTGAAAACAGGGAAGACGGGGGCTACACCTTC. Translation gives CASSENREDGGYTF.

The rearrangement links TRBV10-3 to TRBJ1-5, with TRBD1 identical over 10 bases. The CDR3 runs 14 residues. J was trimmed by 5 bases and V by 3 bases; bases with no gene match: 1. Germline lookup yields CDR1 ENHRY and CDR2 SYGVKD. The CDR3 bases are TGTGCCATCAGTGAAGGGACAGGGGATCAGCCCCAGCATTTT. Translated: CAISEGTGDQPQHF.

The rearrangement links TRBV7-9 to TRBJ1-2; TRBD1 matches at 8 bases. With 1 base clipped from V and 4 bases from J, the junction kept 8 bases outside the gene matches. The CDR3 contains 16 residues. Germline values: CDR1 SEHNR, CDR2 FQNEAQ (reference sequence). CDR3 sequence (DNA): TGTGCCAGCAGCTTAGAAGGGACAGGCGTATTCTATGGCTACACCTTC. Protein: CASSLEGTGVFYGYTF.

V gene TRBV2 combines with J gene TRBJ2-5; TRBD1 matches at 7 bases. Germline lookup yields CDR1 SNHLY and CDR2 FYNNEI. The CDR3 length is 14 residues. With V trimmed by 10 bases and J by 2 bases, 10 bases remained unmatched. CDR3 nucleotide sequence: TGTGCCACCGCGCGACAGGGAATACAAGAGACCCAGTACTTC. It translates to CATARQGIQETQYF.

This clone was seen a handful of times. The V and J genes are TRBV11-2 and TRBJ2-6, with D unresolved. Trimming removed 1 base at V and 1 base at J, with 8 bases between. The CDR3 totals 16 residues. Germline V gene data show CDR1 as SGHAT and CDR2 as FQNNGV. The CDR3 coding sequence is TGTGCCAGCAGCTTAGTAGGCGGATCTGGGGCCAACGTCCTGACTTTC. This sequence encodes CASSLVGGSGANVLTF.

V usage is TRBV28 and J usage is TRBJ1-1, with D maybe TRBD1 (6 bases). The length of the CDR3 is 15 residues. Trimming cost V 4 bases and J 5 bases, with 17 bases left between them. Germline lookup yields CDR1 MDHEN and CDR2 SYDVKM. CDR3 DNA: TGTGCCAGCAGTTCCCCGGCGGGGGCATTAACTGAAGCTTTCTTT. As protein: CASSSPAGALTEAFF.

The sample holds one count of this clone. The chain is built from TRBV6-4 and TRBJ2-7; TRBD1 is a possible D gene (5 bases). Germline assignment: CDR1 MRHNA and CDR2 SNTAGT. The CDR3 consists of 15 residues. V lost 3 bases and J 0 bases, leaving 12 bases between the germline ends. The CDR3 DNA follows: TGTGCCAGCAGTGAGGAGTGGGGCGGCTCCTACGAGCAGTACTTC. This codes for CASSEEWGGSYEQYF.

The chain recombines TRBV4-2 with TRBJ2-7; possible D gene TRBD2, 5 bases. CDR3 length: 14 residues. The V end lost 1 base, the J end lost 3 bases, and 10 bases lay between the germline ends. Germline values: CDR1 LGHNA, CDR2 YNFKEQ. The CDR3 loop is CASSQAGVIYEQYF. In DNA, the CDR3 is TGTGCCAGCAGCCAAGCCGGGGTGATCTACGAGCAGTACTTC.